This T cell receptor (beta chain) was sequenced in a study of tissue T cells after allogeneic stem cell transplantation. Broader study findings: This small cohort was clinically heterogeneous, and sampling depth was a limitation. Shared clones across patients were few; motif clustering revealed tissue-specific shared signatures. Tissue-detected TCR repertoire was only partly captured by blood and spleen T cells.

CDR1 is NSQYPW and CDR2 is LRSPGD in the germline V gene (reference sequence). The CDR3 runs to 14 residues. Trimming cost V 5 bases and J 3 bases; bases outside gene matches: 4. TCRdb keeps only in-frame clones here, not all; method: immunoSEQ multiplex PCR. This table has several thousand clones, 44% appearing once. Note on this clone: No antigen is known for it. The gene names given are mouse names. The read falls 1 residue short of the CDR3 end, and the missing part is taken from the germline J gene.

This sample's time point: mouse harvest day 7 after allogeneic transplant. Each mouse received 10^7 T-cell-depleted marrow cells plus 10^6 splenic CD5+ T cells by tail vein. Mice had MHC-mismatched B6 into BALB/c GVHD, sampled day 7 or 14. The chain links TRBV1 to TRBJ2-5; 8 positions agree with TRBD2. The sample consisted of skin. The origin of this receptor is a female BALB/c mouse given C57BL/6 T cells with graft-versus-host disease after an allogeneic hematopoietic cell transplant. Partial CDR3 DNA: TGCACCTGCAGTCCCTGGGGGGCGCAAGACACCCAGTAC. Translation gives CTCSPWGAQDTQY. In full, the CDR3 reads CTCSPWGAQDTQYF.